This T cell receptor (beta chain) was identified during a study of T cell responses to AZD1222 COVID-19 vaccine. At the level of the study: Researchers grouped second doses given at about 4 or about 12 weeks into one pool.

This CDR3 has 18 residues. Germline V gives CDR1 MNHEY, CDR2 SMNVEV (reference sequence). This clone was recorded a few times. Antigen unknown. One end of the junction fails to match germline, which may point to a read error. Findings and limits, study-wide: Vaccine-associated CD4 TCRs spanned spike, dominant at 160-218 and 743-854. Nearly half of the spike-specific TCRs reportedly recognize variant regions that carry no mutations.

Libraries were prepared by immunoSEQ multiplex PCR; TCRdb keeps only in-frame clonotypes and omits some of them. The data hold some 120,000 clones, with 80% to 90% observed a single time. The clonotype originates from an adult in good health. This specimen consisted of peripheral blood, obtained on day 0 of AZD1222 vaccination. The gene calls are TRBV27 and TRBJ2-1, with TRBD2 identical over 7 bases. The CDR3 region is CASSLFSRGVTSYNEQFF. The CDR3 DNA follows: TGTGCCAGCAGCTTATTCAGTCGGGGGGTGACTTCCTACAATGAGCAGTTCTTC.